Presented here are 24 T cell receptor beta chains from one specimen sequenced in a study of T cells of healthy individuals. TCRdb reprocessed the 5' RACE reads with MiXCR, giving one entry per CDR3 protein. The profile shows about 82,000 distinct CDR3 sequences, about 5% of them singletons. The receptors shown here come from a female donor in good health.

This clonotype was counted ten times or more. This chain links TRBV6-2 or TRBV6-3 with TRBJ1-1, with no clear D. V gave up 2 bases and J gave up 8 bases, with 9 bases separating them. Germline V gene lookup returns CDR1 MNHEY and CDR2 SVGEGT. This CDR3 is built from 12 residues. CDR3 coding DNA: TGTGCCAGCAGTTACAGGAGGGCCGAAGCTTTCTTT. Encoded protein: CASSYRRAEAFF.

V usage is TRBV5-1 and J usage is TRBJ2-3; D is unresolved. Looked up from germline, CDR1 is SGHRS and CDR2 is YFSETQ. The ends were cut back, 1 base at V and 2 bases at J, with 2 bases in the middle. The CDR3 consists of 12 residues. CDR3 in amino acids: CASSLHTDTQYF. Written as DNA, the CDR3 is TGCGCCAGCAGCTTGCACACAGATACGCAGTATTTT.

This clonotype has ten or more counts. This chain uses TRBV14 with TRBJ2-1, with D unresolved. Trimming took off 1 base at V and 8 bases at J, with 12 bases between the two ends. Germline V lookup: CDR1 SGHDN, CDR2 FVKESK. The CDR3 consists of 14 residues. The CDR3 coding sequence is TGTGCCAGCAGCCAAGCAAGGCCAGGCGATGAGCAGTTCTTC. Encoded protein: CASSQARPGDEQFF.

This clonotype was counted ten times or more. The rearrangement uses TRBV29-1 and TRBJ1-1, with TRBD1 as a possible D gene (5 bases). Trimming took off 4 bases at V and 0 bases at J, with 12 bases between the two ends. The CDR3 length is 14 residues. From germline, CDR1 is SQVTM and CDR2 ANQGSEA. The CDR3 nucleotides read TGCAGCGTTGCCCAGGTGGGGGTGAACACTGAAGCTTTCTTT. This encodes CSVAQVGVNTEAFF.

This clonotype has a count of ten or more. This chain uses TRBV6-1 with TRBJ1-5, with a tentative D call TRBD1 (5 bases). The V and J ends lost 0 bases and 7 bases respectively, with 10 bases between them. This CDR3 comprises 14 residues. Germline assignment: CDR1 MNHNS and CDR2 SASEGT. CDR3 loop: CASSEAWGEQPQHF. Written as DNA, the CDR3 is TGTGCCAGCAGTGAAGCGTGGGGGGAGCAGCCCCAGCATTTT.

This clonotype was seen ten or more times. The chain links TRBV7-2 to TRBJ1-5; no clear D gene. The germline V gene has CDR1 SGHTA and CDR2 FQGNSA. This CDR3 region has 12 residues. Trimming took 5 bases from V and 8 from J, leaving 10 bases between them. CDR3 DNA sequence: TGTGCCAGCAGCCCGAATCGCGAGCCCCAGCATTTT. Translated: CASSPNREPQHF.

This clonotype was found many times. The V gene is TRBV20-1, the J gene TRBJ2-2; perhaps TRBD1 as D (7 bases). CDR3 length: 16 residues. Germline V CDR1 and CDR2: DFQATT, SNEGSKA (reference sequence). V was pared by 0 bases and J by 1 base, with 12 bases between. The CDR3 DNA sequence: TGCAGTGCTAGAGATCGACAGGGAGGGAACACCGGGGAGCTGTTTTTT. It yields the protein CSARDRQGGNTGELFF.

This clonotype was detected ten times or more. The CDR3 nucleotides read TGTGCCAGCAGTTACTCAACGGGGGCCGGGGAGCTGTTTTTT. Its translation: CASSYSTGAGELFF. The chain employs TRBV6-2 or TRBV6-3 and TRBJ2-2, with D tentatively TRBD2 (6 bases). The V gene's germline CDR1 is MNHEY and CDR2 SVGEGT. With 0 bases removed from V and 6 bases from J, the gap between germline ends came to 8 bases. The CDR3 loop spans 14 amino acids.

In this sample, this clonotype turned up a few times. The chain joins TRBV5-1 to TRBJ2-7; maybe TRBD2 (5 bases). Germline V gives CDR1 SGHRS, CDR2 YFSETQ. Trimming cost V 5 bases and J 2 bases, with 11 bases left between them. The CDR3 consists of 13 residues. CDR3 loop: CASSPGITYEQYF. The CDR3, as DNA: TGCGCCAGCAGTCCCGGGATTACCTACGAGCAGTACTTC.

This clonotype occurred many times. The J gene is TRBJ2-4, the V gene TRBV13, with D perhaps TRBD2 (6 bases). CDR1 and CDR2 (germline): PRHDT, FYEKMQ (reference sequence). V lost 5 bases to trimming and J lost 1 base, with 9 bases between them. The CDR3 spans 14 residues. The CDR3: CASSRGWAKNIQYF. The CDR3 DNA reads as TGTGCCAGCAGCCGGGGGTGGGCCAAAAACATTCAGTACTTC.

CDR3 sequence: CASSLDAGGPNEQFF. In DNA form, the CDR3 reads TGTGCCAGCAGCTTAGATGCGGGAGGGCCGAATGAGCAGTTCTTC. This rearrangement joins TRBV7-8 to TRBJ2-1, with 9 bases that match TRBD2. V trimming: 1 base; J trimming: 7 bases; junction bases outside the gene matches: 5. This CDR3 comprises 15 residues. Germline-derived CDR1 and CDR2 are SGHVS and FQNEAQ.

This clonotype was picked up a small number of times. This sequence joins TRBV6-2 or TRBV6-3 and TRBJ2-1, with D perhaps being TRBD1 or TRBD2 (7 bases each). This CDR3 contains 16 residues. Per the germline V gene, CDR1 is MNHEY and CDR2 is SVGEGT. Trimming shortened V by 0 bases and J by 11 bases, and 20 bases separated the two germline ends. The CDR3 nucleotides read TGTGCCAGCAGTTACTCCGCCAGGGGGACTACAATGAAGCAGTTCTTC. Translated: CASSYSARGTTMKQFF.

This clonotype was counted only a few times. The chain uses TRBV29-1 and TRBJ2-7; 9 bases agree with TRBD1. There are 15 residues in the CDR3. J gave up 0 bases and V 7 bases, and 10 bases lay outside the gene matches. CDR1 is SQVTM and CDR2 is ANQGSEA in the germline V gene. The CDR3 sequence is CSAANRGRGSYEQYF. For the CDR3, the DNA is TGCAGCGCCGCGAACAGGGGGCGCGGCTCCTACGAGCAGTACTTC.

Ten or more counts support this clonotype. The rearrangement joins TRBV4-1 to TRBJ2-1; possible D gene TRBD2, 6 bases. This CDR3 region has 16 residues. Germline CDR1 reads MGHRA; CDR2 reads YSYEKL. Trimming shortened V by 2 bases and J by 2 bases, and 13 bases separated the two germline ends. CDR3 nucleotides: TGCGCCAGCAGCCAACCGGCGGGGAGTGCCTACAATGAGCAGTTCTTC. Translating it yields CASSQPAGSAYNEQFF.

The chain joins TRBV5-5 to TRBJ1-1; D not certain. Germline loops: CDR1 SGHKS, CDR2 YYEKEE (reference sequence). The V end was cut by 2 bases, the J end by 1 base, with 12 bases between. CDR3 length: 15 amino acids. CDR3 nucleotide sequence: TGTGCCAGCAGCTTCTCGATCGGCAGGAACACTGAAGCTTTCTTT. Protein: CASSFSIGRNTEAFF.

This chain links TRBV7-9 with TRBJ1-1; D call uncertain. The CDR3 spans 11 residues. The germline gives CDR1 SEHNR, CDR2 FQNEAQ (reference sequence). Trimming shortened V by 5 bases and J by 11 bases, and 12 bases separated the two germline ends. The CDR3 spells CASSPSESAFF. As DNA, the CDR3 is TGTGCCAGCAGCCCTTCGGAGTCCGCTTTCTTT.

The chain has TRBV4-3 and TRBJ2-3; TRBD2 matches 10 bases. The V gene end was trimmed by 4 bases and the J gene end by 0 bases; junction bases not matched to a gene: 7. In germline, CDR1 is LGHNA, CDR2 YSLEER. The CDR3 loop spans 17 amino acids. The CDR3 sequence: CASSREREGRSTDTQYF. The CDR3 nucleotides are TGCGCCAGCAGCCGAGAGCGGGAGGGCCGAAGCACAGATACGCAGTATTTT.

Comments on this clonotype: A much larger clonotype is one base distant, so this may be a read error. The chain joins TRBV11-2 to TRBJ1-2; 7 bases agree with TRBD1. In germline, CDR1 is SGHAT, CDR2 FQNNGV. This CDR3 has 14 residues. With 5 bases clipped from V and 12 bases from J, the junction kept 15 bases outside the gene matches. CDR3 amino acids: CASSLAGTVGGNTF. The CDR3 DNA is TGTGCCAGCAGCCTGGCCGGGACAGTAGGTGGTAACACCTTC.

This clonotype was observed many times. V is TRBV3-1 and J is TRBJ2-1; TRBD2 might be the D (5 bases). The V and J ends lost 4 bases and 6 bases respectively, with 10 bases between them. Germline CDR1 is LGHDT and CDR2 is YNNKEL (reference sequence). The CDR3 loop spans 13 amino acids. The CDR3 DNA follows: TGTGCCAGCAGCCTGAGAGGAGGCAATGAGCAGTTCTTC. Its translation is CASSLRGGNEQFF.

J is TRBJ2-3 and V is TRBV12-3 or TRBV12-4; 7 bases line up with TRBD2. Trimming took 4 bases from V and 3 from J; bases not matched to a gene: 13. CDR3 size: 17 residues. The CDR3 region is CASSSNPTSVATDTQYF. CDR3 DNA: TGTGCCAGCAGTTCCAACCCAACTAGCGTCGCAACAGATACGCAGTATTTT.

The chain carries TRBV19 and TRBJ2-7, with 7 positions matching TRBD2. Trimming removed 8 bases from V and 2 bases from J; junction bases left unmatched: 12. The germline gives CDR1 LNHDA, CDR2 SQIVND (reference sequence). The CDR3 has 15 amino acids. The CDR3 spells CASWGTKAQPYEQYF. In nucleotides, the CDR3 is TGTGCCAGTTGGGGGACTAAAGCGCAACCCTACGAGCAGTACTTC.

This clonotype was seen at least ten times. This chain's CDR3 is CSAYLRERGEQYF. CDR3 bases: TGCAGTGCTTATCTAAGGGAGAGGGGTGAGCAGTACTTC. The chain carries TRBV20-1 and TRBJ2-7; D may correspond to TRBD1 or TRBD2 (5 bases each). The CDR3 runs 13 residues. V lost 5 bases to trimming and J lost 7 bases, with 18 bases between them. Germline V CDR1 and CDR2: DFQATT, SNEGSKA (reference sequence).

This clonotype has a count of ten or more. The gene calls are TRBV7-2 and TRBJ2-3; D gene ambiguous. V was shortened by 4 bases and J by 5 bases, with 13 bases between the two germline ends. Looked up from germline, CDR1 is SGHTA and CDR2 is FQGNSA. CDR3 length: 14 amino acids. The CDR3 spells CASSSWTGIDTQYF. CDR3 in DNA: TGTGCCAGCAGCTCCTGGACCGGTATAGATACGCAGTATTTT. The whole variable domain, remainder taken from reference TRBV7-2 and TRBJ2-3, is GAGVSQSPSNKVTEKGKDVELRCDPISGHTALYWYRQSLGQGLEFLIYFQGNSAPDKSGLPSDRFSAERTGGSVSTLTIQRTQQEDSAVYLCASSSWTGIDTQYFGPGTRLTVL.

This clonotype was observed at least ten times. The gene calls are TRBV28 and TRBJ2-5; 8 bases align to TRBD1. CDR1 MDHEN and CDR2 SYDVKM come from the germline V gene. The CDR3 is 14 residues long. Trimming took 6 bases from V and 5 from J; bases not matched to a gene: 8. Here the CDR3 DNA reads TGTGCCAGCAGCGCAGGGGGCGCGGGGGAGACCCAGTACTTC. Protein product: CASSAGGAGETQYF.